Listed below are T cell receptor beta chains from one sample, sequenced in a study of OX40 agonist ivuxolimab in advanced cancers. Measured with immunoSEQ multiplex PCR; TCRdb has only the in-frame clones, and not every one. This table holds under 20,000 clones, 70% to 90% found once. This specimen consisted of CD4+ or CD8+ T cells sorted from blood, obtained in a trial of the OX40 agonist ivuxolimab. These receptors were taken from an adult with an advanced solid tumor such as melanoma, head and neck, liver or kidney cancer. CDR3s include the opening cysteine and the closing phenylalanine or tryptophan. A D gene is named only where the DNA matches it firmly. Not every row has a clone size; where given, it reads once, few, many or a size class.

.	.	TRBV27	TRBJ2-7	TGTGCCAGCAGTCCCGGATCTCCCTACGAGCAGTACTTC	CASSPGSPYEQYF
.	.	TRBV6-5	TRBJ2-2	TGTGCCAGCAGTTACTCGAACCGAGCCGGGGAGCTGTTTTTT	CASSYSNRAGELFF
TRBD2	.	TRBV11-2	TRBJ2-3	TGTGCCAGCAGCTTACGAAGAGCGGGAGTATCTAGCACAGATACGCAGTATTTT	CASSLRRAGVSSTDTQYF
TRBD1	.	TRBV5-5	TRBJ1-5	TGTGCCAGCAGCCAAGACAGGGGGCGCACCCAGCCCCAGCATTTT	CASSQDRGRTQPQHF
.	few	TRBV28	TRBJ1-1	TGTGCCAGCAGTTTTCGGTCTAGCACTGAAGCTTTCTTT	CASSFRSSTEAFF
TRBD2	.	TRBV7-3	TRBJ2-3	TGTGCCAGCAGCTTAAACCCCAGGCTAGCGGGAGCAGATACGCAGTATTTT	CASSLNPRLAGADTQYF
.	.	TRBV9	TRBJ2-2	TGTGCCAGCAGTATCGGCACCGGGGAGCTGTTTTTT	CASSIGTGELFF
TRBD1	.	TRBV6-4	TRBJ2-3	TGTGCCAGCAGTGACTCGGGACAGGGTGGCGCAGATACGCAGTATTTT	CASSDSGQGGADTQYF
TRBD2	.	TRBV7-9	TRBJ2-3	TGTGCCAGCAGCTTAACCAGCGGGGGGACAGATACGCAGTATTTT	CASSLTSGGTDTQYF
.	.	TRBV15	TRBJ2-6	TGTGCCACCAGCAGAGGACCTTCTGGGGCCAACGTCCTGACTTTC	CATSRGPSGANVLTF
.	medium-sized	TRBV6-4	TRBJ2-2	TGTGCCAGCAGTGACAGGGGAGGAAGCACCGGGGAGCTGTTTTTT	CASSDRGGSTGELFF
.	.	TRBV5-6	TRBJ1-1	TGTGCCAGCAGCGTGACAGCTCTAGGGGACACTGAAGCTTTCTTT	CASSVTALGDTEAFF
TRBD1	.	TRBV6-5	TRBJ2-7	TGTGCCAGCAGTCCCCAGACAGGGGGCTACGAGCAGTACTTC	CASSPQTGGYEQYF
.	.	TRBV15	TRBJ1-2	TGTGCCACCAGCAGTCTCATCGGGTCTAACTATGGCTACACCTTC	CATSSLIGSNYGYTF
.	.	TRBV10-3	TRBJ2-3	TGTGCCATATGCCGGGAACCAACAGATACGCAGTATTTT	CAICREPTDTQYF
TRBD2	.	TRBV5-4	TRBJ2-7	TGTGCCAGCAGCTTGAGGGGCCTTACTAGCGGGAGTAACTACGAGCAGTACTTC	CASSLRGLTSGSNYEQYF
.	.	TRBV6-1	TRBJ2-5	TGTGCCAGCGACCTTTTCGGGGATTCGTGGGAGACCCAGTACTTC	CASDLFGDSWETQYF
TRBD1	.	TRBV5-4	TRBJ2-7	TGTGCCAGCAGCCCAGGGACAGCCTACGAGCAGTACTTC	CASSPGTAYEQYF
.	.	TRBV14	TRBJ2-5	TGTGCCAGCAGCCGTTATAGGGCCAGACAAGAGACCCAGTACTTC	CASSRYRARQETQYF
.	.	TRBV4-1	TRBJ2-2	TGCGCCACCCAACAGGCCAACACCGGGGAGCTGTTTTTT	CATQQANTGELFF
.	.	TRBV9	TRBJ1-1	TGTGCCAGCAGCCCGGCGGGTGGCACTGAAGCTTTCTTT	CASSPAGGTEAFF
TRBD1	.	TRBV6-6	TRBJ2-1	TGTGCCAGCAGTTACTCGTGGCCGGGACAGTTTGAGTTCTTC	CASSYSWPGQFEFF
.	.	TRBV7-9	TRBJ2-7	TGTGCCAGCGCCGAGGGGGGTGAGCAGTACTTC	CASAEGGEQYF
TRBD1	.	TRBV27	TRBJ2-7	TGTGCCAGCGTCGGACAGGCCTCCTACGAGCAGTACTTC	CASVGQASYEQYF
.	.	TRBV20-1	TRBJ1-2	TGCAGTGTGGGGGCCCACACCTTC	CSVGAHTF
.	.	TRBV19	TRBJ2-3	TGTGCCAGTAGCTCCTGGGGGTCCACAGATACGCAGTATTTT	CASSSWGSTDTQYF
.	once	TRBV28	TRBJ1-2	TGTGCCAGCAGTTTTACCCCTTCCTATGGCTACACCTTC	CASSFTPSYGYTF
TRBD2	.	TRBV5-3	TRBJ2-3	TGTGCCAGAAGCTCGCGGGGACTATACACAGATACGCAGTATTTT	CARSSRGLYTDTQYF
TRBD1	.	TRBV28	TRBJ2-3	TGTGCCAGCTTAGGGGACAGGTCTAGCACAGATACGCAGTATTTT	CASLGDRSSTDTQYF
.	.	TRBV2	TRBJ2-7	TGTGCCAGCGAAACAGGCAAGTACGAGCAGTACTTC	CASETGKYEQYF
TRBD2	.	TRBV5-5	TRBJ2-3	TGTGCCAGCAGCTTGTATCTCCGACTAGCGGGAGAGGGGAGCACAGATACGCAGTATTTT	CASSLYLRLAGEGSTDTQYF
.	.	TRBV6-1	TRBJ1-5	TGTGCCAGCAGTGATTCTTGGTTTGGCAATCAGCCCCAGCATTTT	CASSDSWFGNQPQHF
TRBD1	.	TRBV6-5	TRBJ1-1	TGTGCCAGCAGAGGGACAGGGCTGAACACTGAAGCTTTCTTT	CASRGTGLNTEAFF
TRBD2	.	TRBV29-1	TRBJ2-1	TGCAGCGTTGAGGGACTAGCGGGGGGGCACGTCTACAATGAGCAGTTCTTC	CSVEGLAGGHVYNEQFF
.	.	TRBV7-9	TRBJ1-5	TGTGCCAGCAGCTTAGGGAGGGTTTGGCAGCCCCAGCATTTT	CASSLGRVWQPQHF
.	.	TRBV28	TRBJ2-7	TGTGCCAGCAGTTCCCCCTTGACGCGTAAAGGATACGAGCAGTACTTC	CASSSPLTRKGYEQYF
.	.	TRBV11-2	TRBJ2-7	TGTGCCAGCAGCTTAGAGGGAACCTACAGGAGTTCCTACGAGCAGTACTTC	CASSLEGTYRSSYEQYF
.	.	TRBV4-2	TRBJ2-3	TGTGCCAGCAGCTTGGGGCTGGGGGCTGTCACAGATACGCAGTATTTT	CASSLGLGAVTDTQYF
.	.	TRBV6-6	TRBJ2-6	TGTGCCAGCAGTGTTTCTGGGGCCAACGTCCTGACTTTC	CASSVSGANVLTF
TRBD2	.	TRBV6-1	TRBJ2-5	TGTGCCAGCAGTGAAGTGGGACTAGCGGGGGAAGAGACCCAGTACTTC	CASSEVGLAGEETQYF
TRBD1	once	TRBV30	TRBJ2-7	TGTGCCTGGAGTGAAATAGGGACAGGGGGTTACGAGCAGTACTTC	CAWSEIGTGGYEQYF
.	.	TRBV2	TRBJ2-7	TGTGCCAGCACTCAGGCGGTTACCGAGCAGTACTTC	CASTQAVTEQYF
.	.	TRBV6-1	TRBJ1-1	TGTGCCAGCAGTGGGACGGTCAACACTGAAGCTTTCTTT	CASSGTVNTEAFF
TRBD2	.	TRBV5-8	TRBJ2-5	TGTGCCAGCAGCTTCTCAAGCGGGAGCTGGGAGACCCAGTACTTC	CASSFSSGSWETQYF
.	.	TRBV4-2	TRBJ1-3	TGTGCCAGCAGCCAAGACACGTCGGGAAACACCATATATTTT	CASSQDTSGNTIYF